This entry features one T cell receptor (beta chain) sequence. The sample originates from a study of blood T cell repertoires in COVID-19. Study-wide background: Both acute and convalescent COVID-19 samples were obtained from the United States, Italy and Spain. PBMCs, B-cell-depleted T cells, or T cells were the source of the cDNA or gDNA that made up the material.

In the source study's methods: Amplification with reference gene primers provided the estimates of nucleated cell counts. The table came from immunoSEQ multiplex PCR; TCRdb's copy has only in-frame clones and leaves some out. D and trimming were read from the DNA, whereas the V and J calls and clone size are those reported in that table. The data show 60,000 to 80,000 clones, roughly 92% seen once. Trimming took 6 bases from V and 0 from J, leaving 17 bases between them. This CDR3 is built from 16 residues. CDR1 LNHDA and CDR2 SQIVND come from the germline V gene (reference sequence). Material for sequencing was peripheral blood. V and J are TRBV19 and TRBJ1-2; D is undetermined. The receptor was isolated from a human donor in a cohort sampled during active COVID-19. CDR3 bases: TGTGCCAGTAGCAAAAAGACGGCAGGATCTAACTATGGCTACACCTTC. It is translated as CASSKKTAGSNYGYTF.